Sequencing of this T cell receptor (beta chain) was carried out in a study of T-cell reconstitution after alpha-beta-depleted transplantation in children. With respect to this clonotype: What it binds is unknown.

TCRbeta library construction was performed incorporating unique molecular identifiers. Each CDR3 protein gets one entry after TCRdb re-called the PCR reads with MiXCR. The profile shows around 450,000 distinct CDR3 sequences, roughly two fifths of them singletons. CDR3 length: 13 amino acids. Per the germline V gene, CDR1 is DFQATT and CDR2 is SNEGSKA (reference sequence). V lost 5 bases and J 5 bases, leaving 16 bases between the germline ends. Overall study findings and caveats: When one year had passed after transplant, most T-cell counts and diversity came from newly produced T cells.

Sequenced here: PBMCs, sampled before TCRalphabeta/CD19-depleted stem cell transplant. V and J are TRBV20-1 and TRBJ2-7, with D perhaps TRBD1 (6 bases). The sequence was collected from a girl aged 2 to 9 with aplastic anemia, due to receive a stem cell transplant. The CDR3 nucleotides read TGCAGTGCTTCCCCCCGGGACAAGAACGAGCAGTACTTC. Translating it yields CSASPRDKNEQYF.